This T cell receptor (beta chain) was profiled in a study of blood T cell repertoires in COVID-19. The wider study: The samples span acute and convalescent COVID-19 from the United States, Italy and Spain.

The repertoire was sequenced with immunoSEQ multiplex PCR; TCRdb's copy has only in-frame clones and lacks some. The data show approximately 170,000 clones, 84% seen once. The CDR3 is 15 amino acids. The V segment lost 3 bases and the J segment 9 bases; nucleotides outside the gene matches: 7. The germline CDR1 and CDR2 sequences are SGDLS and YYNGEE. The table lists this clone with a few counts. The sample comprised peripheral blood. The chain recombines TRBV9 with TRBJ1-6, with TRBD1 identical over 9 bases. The clonotype was recovered from a man aged 40-50 years who had recovered from COVID-19. The CDR3 loop reads CASSDGGTGPSPLHF. In DNA, the CDR3 is TGTGCCAGCAGCGACGGCGGGACAGGGCCTTCACCCCTCCACTTT. The full variable domain, in which reference TRBV9 and TRBJ1-6 provide the parts outside the CDR3, is DSGVTQTPKHLITATGQRVTLRCSPRSGDLSVYWYQQSLDQGLQFLIQYYNGEERAKGNILERFSAQQFPDLHSELNLSSLELGDSALYFCASSDGGTGPSPLHFGNGTRLTVT.